This entry describes one T cell receptor (beta chain). The antigen is undetermined. cDNA serving as the sequencing template came from extracted, reverse transcribed RNA. The method was immunoSEQ multiplex PCR; TCRdb's version includes in-frame clones alone and lacks a portion of them. The sample records 160,000 or so clones, about three fifths being singletons. These data are taken from a study of CD8+ T cells in alopecia areata. Background on the study: Severity was scored as percentage of affected scalp area in treated patients. Study-level points and caveats: Lesional scalp displayed greater clonality than normal scalp, most notably in alopecia totalis/universalis.

This CDR3 has 15 residues. V lost 2 bases and J lost 2; bases outside the gene matches: 7. Germline CDR1 GTSNPN, CDR2 SVGIG (reference sequence). As to treatment: oral pan-JAK inhibitor, 5-10 mg twice daily. This TCR was sampled from a human donor with alopecia areata. Sequencing used CD4+ T cells sorted from blood, obtained at week 4, from a patient treated with tofacitinib. This chain links TRBV30 with TRBJ2-3; the match to TRBD2 covers 7 bases. The CDR3 protein is CAWSIDLAATDTQYF. The CDR3 nucleotides are TGTGCCTGGAGTATCGACCTAGCGGCCACAGATACGCAGTATTTT. Full variable domain (missing parts from reference TRBV30 and TRBJ2-3): SQTIHQWPATLVQPVGSPLSLECTVEGTSNPNLYWYRQAAGRGLQLLFYSVGIGQISSEVPQNLSASRPQDRQFILSSKKLLLSDSGFYLCAWSIDLAATDTQYFGPGTRLTVL.